This TCR beta chain was obtained from a study of cytomegalovirus exposure and HLA in healthy donors. This CDR3 region has 15 residues. Trimming at V came to 4 bases and at J to 8 bases, leaving 13 bases not matched to a gene. The germline V gene encodes CDR1 KGHSH and CDR2 LQKENI. 13 Jbeta primers and 60 Vbeta primers were used for the PCR. The repertoire was sequenced with immunoSEQ multiplex PCR; TCRdb's copy has only in-frame clones and lacks some. The sample includes roughly 160,000 clones, 65% to 80% of them seen just once. As regards this clone: What it binds is unknown.

Donors consisted of healthy bone marrow donors. Unrecorded immune exposure was likely among donors, who were nominally healthy when sampled. Broader study findings: Under in vitro conditions, a few CMV-associated chains were confirmed as specific for CMV antigens.

The sequencing input was PBMCs. This TCR came from a woman aged 45-65 years in good health and CMV-seropositive. This chain joins TRBV18 and TRBJ1-2; 7 bases line up with TRBD1. The CDR3 DNA is TGTGCCAGCTCACGGCAGGGGGATTCTATGGTCGGCTACACCTTC. Translation: CASSRQGDSMVGYTF.